The 21 T cell receptor beta chains reported below all come from one sample, sequenced in a study of chronic HIV infection and antiretroviral therapy. TCRdb re-derived calls from the 5' RACE reads in MiXCR, one entry per CDR3 protein. This sample has more than 30,000 distinct CDR3 sequences, with more than 7.5% found just once. The sample comprised peripheral blood. These receptor sequences come from an adult who had HIV and had not received antiretroviral therapy, or was an uninfected healthy control (not recorded which).

The chain recombines TRBV20-1 with TRBJ2-3; no clear D gene. Germline values: CDR1 DFQATT, CDR2 SNEGSKA (reference sequence). This CDR3 is built from 12 residues. The germline V and J ends were trimmed by 5 bases and 6 bases, with 12 bases remaining between them. The CDR3 region is CSALALTDTQYF. The CDR3 DNA reads TGCAGTGCTCTGGCTCTTACGGATACGCAGTATTTT.

This clonotype was observed at least ten times. The chain joins TRBV3-1 to TRBJ2-7; D gene uncertain. There are 15 residues in the CDR3. Trimming removed 0 bases at V and 2 bases at J, with 11 bases between. The V gene's germline CDR1 is LGHDT and CDR2 YNNKEL (reference sequence). The CDR3 reads CASSQEPDPTYEQYF. CDR3 bases: TGTGCCAGCAGCCAAGAACCCGACCCGACCTACGAGCAGTACTTC.

This clonotype has only a few counts. The chain joins TRBV15 to TRBJ2-3, with D perhaps matching TRBD2 (6 bases). The CDR3 consists of 17 residues. Germline loops: CDR1 LNHNV, CDR2 YYDKDF (reference sequence). With 1 base removed from V and 4 bases from J, the gap between germline ends came to 18 bases. CDR3 sequence reads: CATSRAGTLRGSDTQYF. The CDR3 nucleotides are TGTGCCACCAGCAGAGCGGGAACCCTTCGGGGGTCAGATACGCAGTATTTT.

This clonotype was detected a few times. A much larger clone lies a single base off, so this may be a read error. The chain carries TRBV20-1 and TRBJ1-2, with TRBD1 as a possible D gene (5 bases). Germline-derived CDR1 and CDR2 are DFQATT and SNEGSKA (reference sequence). This CDR3 comprises 12 residues. The CDR3 coding sequence is TGCAGTGCTAGAGTTGGGGACGGTGGCGACACCTTC. Translating gives CSARVGDGGDTF.

This clonotype was counted many times. This chain joins TRBV29-1 and TRBJ1-1; tentatively, D is TRBD1 (5 bases). This CDR3 spans 14 amino acids. V dropped 6 bases and J dropped 5 bases, with 19 bases sitting between them. Germline V gene data show CDR1 as SQVTM and CDR2 as ANQGSEA. Here the CDR3 DNA reads TGCAGCGTGAACCGGGACGCCAGAACAACTGAAGCTTTCTTT. Its protein product is CSVNRDARTTEAFF.

Ten or more counts support this clonotype. This chain uses TRBV9 with TRBJ2-7, with TRBD1 matching over 7 bases. Germline trimming cut 0 bases from V and 6 bases from J; bases unmatched to any gene: 6. Germline lookup yields CDR1 SGDLS and CDR2 YYNGEE. The CDR3 contains 14 residues. DNA of the CDR3: TGTGCCAGCAGCGTAGCGACAGGGTTGGGCGAGCAGTACTTC. Protein: CASSVATGLGEQYF.

The genes are TRBV7-2 and TRBJ2-4; possible D gene TRBD1, 6 bases. Germline CDR1 is SGHTA and CDR2 is FQGNSA. CDR3 length: 14 residues. The V end lost 4 bases, the J end lost 1 base, and 8 bases lay between the germline ends. The CDR3 loop reads CASSWGLAKNIQYF. In DNA form, the CDR3 reads TGTGCCAGCAGCTGGGGGCTGGCCAAAAACATTCAGTACTTC.

A note on this clonotype: Just one base apart from a much larger clone, this may be a read error. The rearrangement links TRBV19 to TRBJ2-2; 8 nucleotides match TRBD2. This CDR3 is 17 amino acids long. The germline CDR1 and CDR2 sequences are LNHDA and SQIVND (reference sequence). CDR3 bases: TGTGCCAGTAGACCCCGGGGGGGGCTATCGAACACCGGGGAGCTGATTTTT. Encoded protein: CASRPRGGLSNTGELIF.

This clonotype was observed at least ten times. The J gene is TRBJ1-3, the V gene TRBV4-3, with D uncertain. Trimming took off 4 bases at V and 0 bases at J, with 13 bases between the two ends. CDR1 and CDR2 from the germline V gene are LGHNA and YSLEER. This CDR3 has 16 amino acids. CDR3 sequence reads: CASSLSRAHSGNTIYF. The CDR3 DNA reads TGCGCCAGCAGCCTCTCCCGGGCCCACTCTGGAAACACCATATATTTT.

This clonotype showed up many times. The chain recombines TRBV14 with TRBJ2-6; D gene ambiguous. V shed 0 bases and J shed 3 bases, with 6 bases lying between them. The CDR3 spans 15 residues. Germline V gene sequence: CDR1 SGHDN, CDR2 FVKESK. The CDR3 loop is CASSQEGYGANVLTF. CDR3 coding DNA: TGTGCCAGCAGCCAAGAGGGTTATGGGGCCAACGTCCTGACTTTC.

A few counts support this clonotype. The V gene is TRBV6-5, the J gene TRBJ2-1; 16 bases line up with TRBD2. CDR1 and CDR2 from the germline V gene are MNHEY and SVGAGI. The V gene end was trimmed by 7 bases and the J gene end by 5 bases; junction bases not matched to a gene: 8. The CDR3 loop spans 17 amino acids. Here the CDR3 reads CASKNGGLAGGHNEQFF. For the CDR3, the DNA is TGTGCCAGCAAAAACGGGGGACTAGCGGGGGGGCACAATGAGCAGTTCTTC.

In its sample, this clonotype was seen many times. The rearrangement links TRBV20-1 to TRBJ2-7, with TRBD2 identical over 7 bases. V shed 0 bases and J 3 bases; nucleotides not matched to a gene: 11. The CDR3 has 16 amino acids. CDR1 is DFQATT and CDR2 is SNEGSKA in the germline V gene (reference sequence). The CDR3 loop is CSARDFPLSGGYEQYF. The CDR3 DNA reads TGCAGTGCTAGAGATTTTCCCCTCTCGGGGGGCTACGAGCAGTACTTC.

Relative to its sample, this clonotype is medium-sized. V usage is TRBV7-6 and J usage is TRBJ2-1, with 12 nucleotides matching TRBD2. The junction had 11 bases not matched to a gene; V was cut back by 2 bases and J by 9 bases. The germline V gene has CDR1 SGHVS and CDR2 FNYEAQ. The CDR3 loop spans 17 amino acids. The CDR3 loop is CASSLKLGLAGSGEQFF. Here the CDR3 DNA reads TGTGCCAGCAGCTTAAAGCTTGGACTAGCGGGGTCGGGTGAGCAGTTCTTC.

This clonotype appeared many times. The V and J genes are TRBV29-1 and TRBJ1-2; D is undetermined. The V end was cut by 3 bases, the J end by 8 bases, with 13 bases between. Germline loops: CDR1 SQVTM, CDR2 ANQGSEA. The CDR3 is 12 amino acids. CDR3 sequence reads: CSVDQHIGGYTF. CDR3 DNA sequence: TGCAGCGTTGACCAACATATAGGGGGCTACACCTTC.

This clonotype was seen repeatedly, ten times or more. This sequence joins TRBV3-1 and TRBJ1-1; D remains unclear. The CDR3 has 15 residues. V shed 1 base and J shed 0 bases, with 9 bases lying between them. CDR1 and CDR2 from the germline V gene are LGHDT and YNNKEL (reference sequence). This CDR3 is CASSQGIRVNTEAFF. As DNA, the CDR3 is TGTGCCAGCAGCCAAGGAATTAGAGTGAACACTGAAGCTTTCTTT.

The CDR3 sequence is CASSMTGSYEQYF. CDR3 nucleotide sequence: TGTGCCAGCAGCATGACAGGGTCCTACGAGCAGTACTTC. This chain uses TRBV7-9 with TRBJ2-7; 7 bases agree with TRBD1. Trimming cost V 5 bases and J 1 base; bases outside gene matches: 2. Germline V gene data show CDR1 as SEHNR and CDR2 as FQNEAQ (reference sequence). The CDR3 consists of 13 residues.

Notes on this clonotype: A read error may be the cause here, since a much bigger clone is one base away. This chain links TRBV20-1 with TRBJ2-2, with 7 bases identical to TRBD2. Per the germline V gene, CDR1 is DFQATT and CDR2 is SNEGSKA (reference sequence). CDR3 length: 16 residues. With V trimmed by 3 bases and J by 4 bases, 11 bases remained unmatched. In DNA form, the CDR3 reads TGCAGTGCTAGTAGGGCTAGCGGAAGACTCACCGGGGAGCTGTTTTTT. It specifies CSASRASGRLTGELFF.

In its sample, this clonotype was seen once. The chain carries TRBV30 and TRBJ2-7; D possibly uses TRBD1 or TRBD2 (6 bases each). The V end lost 1 base, the J end lost 4 bases, and 14 bases lay between the germline ends. CDR1 is GTSNPN, CDR2 SVGIG, per germline (reference sequence). The CDR3 has 14 amino acids. CDR3 protein: CAWSATGAGYEQYF. CDR3 coding DNA: TGTGCCTGGAGTGCGACAGGTGCGGGGTACGAGCAGTACTTC. The full variable domain, completed using reference TRBV30 and TRBJ2-7, is SQTIHQWPATLVQPVGSPLSLECTVEGTSNPNLYWYRQAAGRGLQLLFYSVGIGQISSEVPQNLSASRPQDRQFILSSKKLLLSDSGFYLCAWSATGAGYEQYFGPGTRLTVT.

This clonotype came up many times. This chain connects TRBV3-1 to TRBJ2-5, with 8 nucleotides matching TRBD2. V lost 4 bases and J lost 3; bases outside the gene matches: 7. The CDR3 consists of 15 residues. Germline CDR1 reads LGHDT; CDR2 reads YNNKEL (reference sequence). This CDR3 reads CASSLGTSEKETQYF. Here the CDR3 DNA reads TGTGCCAGCAGCCTAGGGACTAGTGAGAAAGAGACCCAGTACTTC.

The chain links TRBV29-1 to TRBJ1-1; tentative D call: TRBD1 (5 bases). V was pared by 7 bases and J by 5 bases, with 11 bases between. The CDR3 is 11 amino acids. Looked up from germline, CDR1 is SQVTM and CDR2 is ANQGSEA. CDR3 amino acids: CSDLTETEAFF. In DNA form, the CDR3 reads TGCAGCGATCTGACAGAGACTGAAGCTTTCTTT.

The CDR3 loop is CASSPEQGVGDTEAFF. CDR3 DNA sequence: TGTGCCAGCAGTCCCGAACAGGGAGTTGGTGACACTGAAGCTTTCTTT. This rearrangement joins TRBV2 to TRBJ1-1; a weak D match, TRBD1 (6 bases). Germline V gene data show CDR1 as SNHLY and CDR2 as FYNNEI. Trimming took off 5 bases at V and 3 bases at J, with 19 bases between the two ends. The CDR3 sequence is 16 residues long.